The source of this T cell receptor (beta chain) is a study of blood T cells in healthy people across ages. Study-wide results and limits: Long-lived donors had more naive CD4+ cells and higher diversity than aged donors. With age, beta diversity per million T cells declined roughly linearly, significantly by 30 to 50. The donors' CMV status was not determined, possibly confounding changes in expanded clonotypes.

With a J-beta primer mix and a sample-barcoded 5' primer, a second PCR ran 7 to 11 cycles. Sequencing recovered at least 2.5 million CDR3-containing paired-end reads from each sample. A single record per CDR3 protein comes from TCRdb applying MiXCR to the 5' RACE reads. Here the sample spans roughly 720,000 distinct CDR3 sequences, roughly 53% being singletons. Germline V gives CDR1 LNHNV, CDR2 YYDKDF (reference sequence). V lost 5 bases, J lost 2 bases, and 13 bases lay in between. This CDR3 spans 16 amino acids. On this clonotype: The antigen is not known.

This receptor was obtained from a man older than 75 in good health. The chain employs TRBV15 and TRBJ2-6; D not certain. The sample was blood. The CDR3 spells CATSGQGMTGANVLTF. The CDR3 region has the DNA TGTGCCACCAGCGGTCAAGGCATGACTGGGGCCAACGTCCTGACTTTC.